The entry below gives a single T cell receptor (beta chain) sequence along with its context. This specimen comes from a study of blood T cell repertoires in COVID-19. On the study more broadly: Whether acute or convalescent, the COVID-19 samples came from the United States, Italy and Spain. Sources were T cells, B-cell-depleted T cells, or PBMCs; the material itself was cDNA or gDNA.

The CDR3 consists of 17 residues. Germline CDR1 is LGHDT and CDR2 is YNNKEL (reference sequence). The V and J ends lost 0 bases and 0 bases respectively, with 14 bases between them. Under the authors' procedure: Amplification with reference gene primers provided the estimates of nucleated cell counts. Produced via immunoSEQ multiplex PCR; TCRdb's table is partial and in-frame only. V, J and clone size derive from that table, while D and trimming were established from the DNA sequence. The table shows over 100,000 clones, with about 89% occurring only once. This chain uses TRBV3-1 (or the pseudogene TRBV3-2) with TRBJ1-1, with D uncertain. Sequenced: peripheral blood. The TCR sequence derives from a man aged 40-50 years with acute or convalescent COVID-19. The chain's CDR3 is CASSQDRPLIMNTEAFF. As DNA, the CDR3 is TGTGCCAGCAGCCAAGACAGACCACTAATAATGAACACTGAAGCTTTCTTT.